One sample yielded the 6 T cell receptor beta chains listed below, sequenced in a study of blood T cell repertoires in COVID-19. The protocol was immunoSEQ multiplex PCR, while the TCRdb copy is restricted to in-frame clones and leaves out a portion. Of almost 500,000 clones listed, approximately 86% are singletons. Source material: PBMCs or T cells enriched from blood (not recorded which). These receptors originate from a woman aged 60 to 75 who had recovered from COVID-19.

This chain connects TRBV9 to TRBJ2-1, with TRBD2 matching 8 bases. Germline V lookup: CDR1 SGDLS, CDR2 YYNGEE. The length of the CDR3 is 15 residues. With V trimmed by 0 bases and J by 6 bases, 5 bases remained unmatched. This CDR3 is CASSVVASGLNEQFF. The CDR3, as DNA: TGTGCCAGCAGCGTAGTGGCTAGCGGGCTCAATGAGCAGTTCTTC. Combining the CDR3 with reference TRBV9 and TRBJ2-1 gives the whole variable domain DSGVTQTPKHLITATGQRVTLRCSPRSGDLSVYWYQQSLDQGLQFLIQYYNGEERAKGNILERFSAQQFPDLHSELNLSSLELGDSALYFCASSVVASGLNEQFFGPGTRLTVL.

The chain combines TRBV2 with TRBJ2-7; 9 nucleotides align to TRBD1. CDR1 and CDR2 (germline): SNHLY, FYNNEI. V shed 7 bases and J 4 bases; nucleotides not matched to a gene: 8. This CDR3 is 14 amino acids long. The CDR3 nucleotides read TGTGCCAGCAAATCGGGACAGGGTTGGTACGAGCAGTACTTC. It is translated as CASKSGQGWYEQYF.

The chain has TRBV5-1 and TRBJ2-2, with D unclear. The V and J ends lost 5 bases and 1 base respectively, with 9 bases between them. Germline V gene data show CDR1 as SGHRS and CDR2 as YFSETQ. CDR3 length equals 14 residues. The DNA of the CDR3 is TGCGCCAGCAGGCTTACACAGAACACCGGGGAGCTGTTTTTT. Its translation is CASRLTQNTGELFF.

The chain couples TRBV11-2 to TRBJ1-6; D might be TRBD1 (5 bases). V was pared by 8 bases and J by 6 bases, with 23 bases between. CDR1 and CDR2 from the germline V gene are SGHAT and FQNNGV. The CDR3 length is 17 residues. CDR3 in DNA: TGTGCCAGCTCTTTGAGTGGGGGGATGGGTTCTAATTCACCCCTCCACTTT. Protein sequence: CASSLSGGMGSNSPLHF. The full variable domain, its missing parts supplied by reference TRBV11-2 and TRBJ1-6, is EAGVAQSPRYKIIEKRQSVAFWCNPISGHATLYWYQQILGQGPKLLIQFQNNGVVDDSQLPKDRFSAERLKGVDSTLKIQPAKLEDSAVYLCASSLSGGMGSNSPLHFGNGTRLTVT.

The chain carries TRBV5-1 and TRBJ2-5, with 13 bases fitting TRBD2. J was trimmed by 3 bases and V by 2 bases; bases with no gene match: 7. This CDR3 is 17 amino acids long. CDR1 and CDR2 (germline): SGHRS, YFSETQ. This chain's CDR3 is CASSLYPGTSGEETQYF. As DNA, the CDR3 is TGCGCCAGCAGCTTATACCCCGGGACTAGCGGGGAAGAGACCCAGTACTTC. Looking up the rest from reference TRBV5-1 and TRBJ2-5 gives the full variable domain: KAGVTQTPRYLIKTRGQQVTLSCSPISGHRSVSWYQQTPGQGLQFLFEYFSETQRNKGNFPGRFSGRQFSNSRSEMNVSTLELGDSALYLCASSLYPGTSGEETQYFGPGTRLLVL.

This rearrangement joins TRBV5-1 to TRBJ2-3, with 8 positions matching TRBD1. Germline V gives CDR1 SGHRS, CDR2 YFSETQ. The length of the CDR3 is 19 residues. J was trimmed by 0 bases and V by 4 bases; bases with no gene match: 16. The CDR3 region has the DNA TGCGCCAGCAGCCATGGGACAGGAAGAACCGGAACTAGCACAGATACGCAGTATTTT. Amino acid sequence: CASSHGTGRTGTSTDTQYF.